This T cell receptor beta chain was sequenced for a study of glioma-infiltrating T cells after dendritic cell vaccination. The time point here: after dendritic cell vaccination, including at tumor progression/relapse. Only in-frame clones appear in the TCRdb table, and some are missing; sequencing was by immunoSEQ multiplex PCR. The table lists about 76,000 clones, around nine tenths of them singletons. The source of this sequence is a human donor with glioblastoma. The source was blood, collected after dendritic cell vaccination.

CDR3 region: CASRGGGVYITAFF. CDR3 bases: TGTGCCAGCAGGGGAGGGGGAGTCTATATAACGGCTTTCTTT. The chain uses TRBV6-1 and TRBJ1-1; maybe TRBD1 (6 bases). The CDR3 contains 14 residues. CDR1 is MNHNS and CDR2 is SASEGT in the germline V gene. Trimming removed 6 bases from V and 11 bases from J, with 22 bases in between.